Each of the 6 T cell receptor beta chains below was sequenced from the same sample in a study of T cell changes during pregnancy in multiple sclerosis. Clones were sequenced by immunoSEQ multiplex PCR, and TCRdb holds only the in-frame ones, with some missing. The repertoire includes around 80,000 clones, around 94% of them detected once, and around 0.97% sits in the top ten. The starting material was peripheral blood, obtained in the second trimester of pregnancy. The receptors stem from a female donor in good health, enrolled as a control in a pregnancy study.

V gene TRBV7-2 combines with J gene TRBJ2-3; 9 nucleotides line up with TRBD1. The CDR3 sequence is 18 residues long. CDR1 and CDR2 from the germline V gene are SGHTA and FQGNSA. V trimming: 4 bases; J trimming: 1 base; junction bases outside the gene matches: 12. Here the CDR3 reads CASSSPRDRDRGTDTQYF. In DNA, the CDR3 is TGTGCCAGCAGCTCCCCGCGTGACCGGGACAGGGGCACAGATACGCAGTATTTT. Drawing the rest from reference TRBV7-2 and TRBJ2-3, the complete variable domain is GAGVSQSPSNKVTEKGKDVELRCDPISGHTALYWYRQSLGQGLEFLIYFQGNSAPDKSGLPSDRFSAERTGGSVSTLTIQRTQQEDSAVYLCASSSPRDRDRGTDTQYFGPGTRLTVL.

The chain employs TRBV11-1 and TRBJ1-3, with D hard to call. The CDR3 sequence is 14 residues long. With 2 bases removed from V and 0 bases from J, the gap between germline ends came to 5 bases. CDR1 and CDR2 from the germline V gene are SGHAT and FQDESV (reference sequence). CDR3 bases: TGTGCCAGCAGCTTAACTTACTCTGGAAACACCATATATTTT. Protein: CASSLTYSGNTIYF.

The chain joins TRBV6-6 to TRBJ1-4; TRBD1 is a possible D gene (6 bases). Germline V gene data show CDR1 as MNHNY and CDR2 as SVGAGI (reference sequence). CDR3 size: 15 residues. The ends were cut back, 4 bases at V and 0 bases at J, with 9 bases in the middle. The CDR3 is CASSLQGTTNEKLFF. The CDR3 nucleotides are TGTGCCAGCAGTTTACAGGGCACAACTAATGAAAAACTGTTTTTT.

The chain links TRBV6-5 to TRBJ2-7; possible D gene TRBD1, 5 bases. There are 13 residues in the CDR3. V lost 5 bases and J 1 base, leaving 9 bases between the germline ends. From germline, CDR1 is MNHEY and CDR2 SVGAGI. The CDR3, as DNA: TGTGCCAGCAGTCGGCAGGGATCCTACGAGCAGTACTTC. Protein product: CASSRQGSYEQYF.

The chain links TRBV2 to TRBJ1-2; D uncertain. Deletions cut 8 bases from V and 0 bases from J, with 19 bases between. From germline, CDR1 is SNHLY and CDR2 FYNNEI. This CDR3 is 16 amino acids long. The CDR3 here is CASSLFDSPANYGYTF. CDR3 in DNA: TGTGCCAGCTCACTGTTTGACTCTCCCGCTAACTATGGCTACACCTTC.

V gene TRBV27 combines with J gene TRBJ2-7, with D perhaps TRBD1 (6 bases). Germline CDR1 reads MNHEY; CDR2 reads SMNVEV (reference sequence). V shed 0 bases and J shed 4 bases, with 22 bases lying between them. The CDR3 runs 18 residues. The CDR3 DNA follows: TGTGCCAGCAGTTTATCACGGGCAGGGGCTGCGGAGATGTACGAGCAGTACTTC. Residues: CASSLSRAGAAEMYEQYF.